Listed below are T cell receptor beta chains from one sample, sequenced in a study of OX40 agonist ivuxolimab in advanced cancers. Here immunoSEQ multiplex PCR was the method, and the copy in TCRdb shows in-frame clones only, minus some. Of roughly 100,000 clones listed, over 85% are singletons. Sequenced here: CD4+ or CD8+ T cells sorted from blood, sampled in a trial of the OX40 agonist ivuxolimab. The receptors were gathered from an adult with an advanced solid tumor such as melanoma, head and neck, liver or kidney cancer. The CDR3 runs from the conserved cysteine through the conserved F or W. Fields, in order: D gene, J gene, clone size, V gene, CDR3 protein, CDR3 DNA. A D gene is named only where the DNA matches it firmly. Rows may omit the clone size; those that give it use once, few, many or a size class.

. TRBJ2-3 . TRBV5-6 CASSLLTDTQYF TGTGCCAGCAGCCTCCTGACAGATACGCAGTATTTT
TRBD2 TRBJ2-1 . TRBV5-4 CASSLPGAGGGGEQFF TGTGCCAGCAGCCTCCCGGGGGCGGGGGGAGGAGGTGAGCAGTTCTTC
. TRBJ1-3 . TRBV5-6 CASSPRDGLLFGNTIYF TGTGCCAGCAGCCCCCGGGACGGCCTACTCTTTGGAAACACCATATATTTT
. TRBJ1-4 . TRBV5-1 CASRPGVNEKLFF TGCGCCAGCAGACCAGGGGTGAATGAAAAACTGTTTTTT
. TRBJ2-2 . TRBV4-3 CASSQENTGELFF TGCGCCAGCAGCCAAGAAAACACCGGGGAGCTGTTTTTT
. TRBJ1-1 . TRBV19 CASRQGPMNTEAFF TGTGCCAGTAGACAGGGACCCATGAACACTGAAGCTTTCTTT
. TRBJ1-3 . TRBV28 CASSLSGNTIYF TGTGCCAGCAGTTTATCCGGAAACACCATATATTTT
. TRBJ2-2 . TRBV28 CASRLQSVGELFF TGTGCCAGCAGGTTACAGTCCGTCGGGGAGCTGTTTTTT
. TRBJ2-3 once TRBV9 CASSVVTTDTQYF TGTGCCAGCAGCGTAGTGACCACAGATACGCAGTATTTT
. TRBJ2-2 . TRBV7-3 CASSPGQTGELFF TGTGCCAGCAGCCCCGGACAGACCGGGGAGCTGTTTTTT
. TRBJ2-1 . TRBV27 CASSPISYNEQFF TGTGCCAGCAGTCCTATCTCCTACAATGAGCAGTTCTTC
. TRBJ1-2 . TRBV18 CASSPLSRQNYGYTF TGTGCCAGCTCACCCTTGAGCAGACAGAACTATGGCTACACCTTC
TRBD2 TRBJ2-7 . TRBV10-3 CAIRTGTSGAREQYF TGTGCCATCAGGACAGGGACTAGCGGAGCCCGAGAGCAGTACTTC
. TRBJ1-1 . TRBV28 CASSSTAGAFF TGTGCCAGCAGTTCGACCGCTGGGGCTTTCTTT
TRBD1 TRBJ2-3 . TRBV4-3 CASSQNIRDRVTDTQYF TGCGCCAGCAGCCAAAATATCCGGGACAGGGTCACAGATACGCAGTATTTT
TRBD2 TRBJ2-3 . TRBV12-5 CASARGDPTDTQYF TGTGCTAGTGCGCGGGGGGACCCCACAGATACGCAGTATTTT
. TRBJ2-3 . TRBV30 CAWSLGVSTDTQYF TGTGCCTGGAGTCTCGGGGTAAGCACAGATACGCAGTATTTT
. TRBJ1-2 . TRBV28 CASKEGNDGYTF TGTGCCAGCAAGGAGGGGAATGATGGCTACACCTTC
. TRBJ2-1 . TRBV19 CASSIGTYNEQFF TGTGCCAGTAGTATCGGGACGTACAATGAGCAGTTCTTC
. TRBJ1-2 . TRBV15 CATSRDTSAGRFSGYTF TGTGCCACCAGCAGAGATACGTCGGCAGGCAGATTTAGTGGCTACACCTTC
. TRBJ1-3 . TRBV10-2 CASRSPGENTIYF TGCGCCAGCAGATCTCCAGGGGAAAACACCATATATTTT
TRBD1 TRBJ2-2 . TRBV9 CASSPRTGNTGELFF TGTGCCAGCAGCCCCCGGACAGGGAACACCGGGGAGCTGTTTTTT
. TRBJ2-2 . TRBV11-2 CASSPRPTGELFF TGTGCCAGCAGCCCTAGGCCCACGGGGGAGCTGTTTTTT
TRBD1 TRBJ1-2 . TRBV5-4 CASSSNPGQGNYGYTF TGTGCCAGCAGCAGTAACCCGGGACAGGGCAACTATGGCTACACCTTC
TRBD1 TRBJ1-2 . TRBV5-6 CASSAGTANYGYTF TGTGCCAGCAGCGCCGGGACAGCTAACTATGGCTACACCTTC
. TRBJ2-3 . TRBV4-1 CASSRGLTSTDTQYF TGCGCCAGCAGCCGGGGACTCACGTCCACAGATACGCAGTATTTT
. TRBJ1-5 few TRBV10-2 CASSVGGLNQPQHF TGCGCCAGCAGTGTTGGGGGGCTGAATCAGCCCCAGCATTTT
. TRBJ1-5 . TRBV6-5 CASSYNKDQPQHF TGTGCCAGCAGTTATAATAAAGATCAGCCCCAGCATTTT
TRBD1 TRBJ2-5 . TRBV30 CAWSAGQGGFETQYF TGTGCCTGGAGTGCGGGACAGGGGGGTTTCGAGACCCAGTACTTC
. TRBJ2-5 . TRBV7-2 CASSLEATETQYF TGTGCCAGCAGCTTAGAAGCGACAGAGACCCAGTACTTC
TRBD2 TRBJ2-3 . TRBV2 CASSVGTSGWKVDTQYF TGTGCCAGCAGCGTCGGGACTAGCGGGTGGAAGGTAGATACGCAGTATTTT
. TRBJ1-2 . TRBV7-8 CATGYGEAGYTF TGTGCCACCGGCTACGGGGAGGCTGGCTACACCTTC
. TRBJ1-3 . TRBV5-1 CASSLLGSSGNTIYF TGCGCCAGCAGCTTGTTGGGCAGCTCTGGAAACACCATATATTTT
TRBD1 TRBJ1-5 . TRBV6-5 CASSRQGGSNQPQHF TGTGCCAGCAGCCGACAGGGCGGTAGCAATCAGCCCCAGCATTTT
. TRBJ2-7 . TRBV6-1 CASSNTGTSSYEQYF TGTGCCAGCAGTAACACCGGGACCAGCTCTTACGAGCAGTACTTC
. TRBJ2-3 . TRBV6-6 CASSYRVTDTQYF TGTGCCAGCAGTTACCGAGTGACAGATACGCAGTATTTT
. TRBJ2-5 . TRBV7-2 CASSSIRGYETQYF TGTGCCAGCAGCTCGATCCGGGGGTACGAGACCCAGTACTTC
. TRBJ1-5 . TRBV28 CASSSRQFGRPQHF TGTGCCAGCAGTTCCCGACAGTTCGGGCGACCCCAGCATTTT
. TRBJ1-1 few TRBV30 CAIWNRVTEAFF TGTGCTATTTGGAACAGGGTTACTGAAGCTTTCTTT
TRBD1 TRBJ1-1 . TRBV7-2 CASSSRQGSEAFF TGTGCCAGCAGCTCCCGACAGGGGTCTGAAGCTTTCTTT
TRBD1 TRBJ2-1 . TRBV28 CASSLSAGGKFF TGTGCCAGCAGTTTATCGGCAGGGGGCAAGTTCTTC
. TRBJ1-3 . TRBV29-1 CSVRVSGNTIYF TGCAGCGTAAGGGTCTCTGGAAACACCATATATTTT
. TRBJ1-3 . TRBV6-1 CASSEGGSGNTIYF TGTGCCAGCAGTGAGGGGGGGTCTGGAAACACCATATATTTT
TRBD1 TRBJ1-2 . TRBV29-1 CSVEGVDRANYGYTF TGCAGCGTTGAAGGCGTTGACAGGGCAAACTATGGCTACACCTTC
TRBD2 TRBJ2-3 . TRBV6-5 CASTTRGGRNTQYF TGTGCCAGCACCACGCGGGGGGGCCGAAATACGCAGTATTTT
TRBD1 TRBJ1-2 . TRBV6-5 CASRGMGQLNYGYTF TGTGCCAGCAGGGGGATGGGACAGCTAAACTATGGCTACACCTTC
. TRBJ1-4 once TRBV29-1 CSVGGCISATNEKLFF TGCAGCGTCGGCGGTTGTATTTCTGCAACTAATGAAAAACTGTTTTTT
. TRBJ1-5 . TRBV16 CASSQSGGGSNQPQHF TGTGCCAGCAGCCAATCGGGGGGAGGGAGCAATCAGCCCCAGCATTTT
TRBD1 TRBJ2-1 . TRBV28 CLSRGSSYNEQFF TGTTTATCCAGGGGGAGCTCCTACAATGAGCAGTTCTTC
TRBD1 TRBJ2-7 few TRBV5-6 CASSFRDRPYGWDF TGTGCCAGCAGCTTTAGGGACAGACCCTATGGTTGGGACTTC
TRBD1 TRBJ2-7 . TRBV7-2 CASSLSQGGTYEQYF TGTGCCAGCAGCTTGTCACAGGGGGGCACCTACGAGCAGTACTTC
. TRBJ2-6 . TRBV6-5 CASMPMGAGANVLTF TGTGCCAGCATGCCCATGGGGGCTGGGGCCAACGTCCTGACTTTC